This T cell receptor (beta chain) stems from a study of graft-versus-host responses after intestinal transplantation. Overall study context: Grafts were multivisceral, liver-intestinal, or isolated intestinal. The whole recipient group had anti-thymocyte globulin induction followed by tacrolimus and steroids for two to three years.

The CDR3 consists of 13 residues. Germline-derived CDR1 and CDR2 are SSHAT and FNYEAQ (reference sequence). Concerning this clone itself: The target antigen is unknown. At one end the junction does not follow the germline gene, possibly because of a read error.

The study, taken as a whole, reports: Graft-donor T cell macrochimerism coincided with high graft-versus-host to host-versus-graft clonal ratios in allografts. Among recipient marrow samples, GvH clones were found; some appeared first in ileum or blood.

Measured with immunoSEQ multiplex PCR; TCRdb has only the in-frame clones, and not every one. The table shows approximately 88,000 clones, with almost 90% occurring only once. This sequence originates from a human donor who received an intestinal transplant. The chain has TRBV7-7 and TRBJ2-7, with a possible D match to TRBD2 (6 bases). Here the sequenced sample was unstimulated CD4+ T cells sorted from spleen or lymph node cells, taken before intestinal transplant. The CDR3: CASSLDGGYEQYF. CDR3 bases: TGTGCTAGCAGTCTGGACGGGGGCTACGAGCAGTACTTC.